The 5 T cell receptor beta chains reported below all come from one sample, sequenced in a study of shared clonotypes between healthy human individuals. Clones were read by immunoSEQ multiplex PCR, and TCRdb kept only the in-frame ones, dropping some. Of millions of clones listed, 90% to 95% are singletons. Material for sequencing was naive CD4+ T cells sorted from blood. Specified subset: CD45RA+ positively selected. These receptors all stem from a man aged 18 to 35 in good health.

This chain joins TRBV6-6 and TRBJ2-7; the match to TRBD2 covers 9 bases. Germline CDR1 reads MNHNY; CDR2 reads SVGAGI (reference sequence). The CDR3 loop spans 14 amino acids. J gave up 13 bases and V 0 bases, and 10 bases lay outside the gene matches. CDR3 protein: CASSYSSLAGGTYF. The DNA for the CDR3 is TGTGCCAGCAGTTACTCGTCTTTGGCGGGAGGGACTTACTTC.

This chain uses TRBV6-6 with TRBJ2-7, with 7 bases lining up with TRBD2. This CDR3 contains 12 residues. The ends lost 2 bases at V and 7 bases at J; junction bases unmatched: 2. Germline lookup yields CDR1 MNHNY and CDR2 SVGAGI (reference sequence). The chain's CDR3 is CASSYLRGEQYF. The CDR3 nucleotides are TGTGCCAGCAGTTACCTGCGGGGGGAGCAGTACTTC.

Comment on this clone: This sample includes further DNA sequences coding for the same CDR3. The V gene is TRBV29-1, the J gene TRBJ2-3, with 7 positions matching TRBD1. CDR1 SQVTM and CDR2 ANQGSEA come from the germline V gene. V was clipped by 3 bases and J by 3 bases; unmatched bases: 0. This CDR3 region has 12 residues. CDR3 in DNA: TGCAGCGTTGACAGGGGGACAGATACGCAGTATTTT. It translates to CSVDRGTDTQYF.

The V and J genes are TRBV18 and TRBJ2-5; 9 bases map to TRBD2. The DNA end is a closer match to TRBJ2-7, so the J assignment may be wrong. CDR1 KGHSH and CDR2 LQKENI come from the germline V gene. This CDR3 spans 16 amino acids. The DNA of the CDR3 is TGTGCCAGCTCAGTCGTCAGCGGGAGGAGTGTCTACGAGCAGTACTTC. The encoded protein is CASSVVSGRSVYEQYF.

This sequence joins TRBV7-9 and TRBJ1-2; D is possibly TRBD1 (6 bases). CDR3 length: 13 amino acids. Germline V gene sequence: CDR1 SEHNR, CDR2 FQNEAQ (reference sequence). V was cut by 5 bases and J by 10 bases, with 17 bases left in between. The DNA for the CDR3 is TGTGCCAGCAGCGCGGGGGCCGGCTTAGCCTACACCTTC. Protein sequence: CASSAGAGLAYTF.